These 13 T cell receptor beta chains share one sample of origin, sequenced in a study of blood T cell repertoires in COVID-19. Repertoires were generated with immunoSEQ multiplex PCR, while TCRdb's copy carries only in-frame clones and drops some. The sample holds under 200,000 clones; over 70% are singletons and the top ten take approximately 5.6%. Sequenced input: PBMCs or T cells enriched from blood (not recorded which). These receptors were collected from a woman in her 40s with acute COVID-19.

This sequence joins TRBV2 and TRBJ2-5; D possibly corresponds to TRBD1 (5 bases). Germline lookup yields CDR1 SNHLY and CDR2 FYNNEI. The CDR3 consists of 13 residues. V was cut by 10 bases and J by 1 base, with 13 bases left in between. CDR3 protein: CATTLDSQETQYF. The DNA for the CDR3 is TGTGCCACGACCTTAGACAGCCAAGAGACCCAGTACTTC.

J is TRBJ2-7 and V is TRBV5-1, with D unresolved. Per the germline V gene, CDR1 is SGHRS and CDR2 is YFSETQ. Between the trimmed V and J ends, which lost 0 bases and 7 bases, there was a span of 14 bases. This CDR3 contains 14 residues. The CDR3 here is CASSLESFAREQYF. In nucleotides, the CDR3 is TGCGCCAGCAGCTTGGAGTCCTTCGCCAGGGAGCAGTACTTC.

This chain connects TRBV19 to TRBJ1-5, with D perhaps matching TRBD1 (5 bases). CDR3 length: 15 amino acids. Germline values: CDR1 LNHDA, CDR2 SQIVND (reference sequence). Trimming cost V 4 bases and J 4 bases, with 14 bases left between them. Here the CDR3 DNA reads TGTGCCAGTAGTAGTTACTCAGGGTCAAATCAGCCCCAGCATTTT. It translates to CASSSYSGSNQPQHF.

V gene TRBV29-1 combines with J gene TRBJ2-1; D may be TRBD1 (6 bases). The V gene's germline CDR1 is SQVTM and CDR2 ANQGSEA. The germline V and J ends were trimmed by 0 bases and 2 bases, with 11 bases remaining between them. The CDR3 is 15 amino acids. CDR3 bases: TGCAGCGTTGAAGAAAACGGGACACCCTACAATGAGCAGTTCTTC. Translated: CSVEENGTPYNEQFF.

The CDR3 bases are TGTGCCAGCAGTCGAAACACAGGGACTGGAAACACCATATATTTT. Its translation: CASSRNTGTGNTIYF. The V call is TRBV2, the J call TRBJ1-3, with D possibly being TRBD1 (6 bases). V gave up 5 bases and J gave up 2 bases, with 13 bases separating them. Germline-derived CDR1 and CDR2 are SNHLY and FYNNEI. The CDR3 sequence is 15 residues long.

This chain connects TRBV7-2 to TRBJ1-6, with TRBD1 as a possible D gene (6 bases). The V end lost 0 bases, the J end lost 9 bases, and 12 bases lay between the germline ends. In germline, CDR1 is SGHTA, CDR2 FQGNSA. The CDR3 consists of 15 residues. The CDR3 spells CASSLAQGMASPLHF. The CDR3 bases are TGTGCCAGCAGCTTAGCACAGGGTATGGCTTCACCCCTCCACTTT. The variable domain in full, completed from reference TRBV7-2 and TRBJ1-6, reads GAGVSQSPSNKVTEKGKDVELRCDPISGHTALYWYRQSLGQGLEFLIYFQGNSAPDKSGLPSDRFSAERTGGSVSTLTIQRTQQEDSAVYLCASSLAQGMASPLHFGNGTRLTVT.

This clone was observed a few times. CDR3 in amino acids: CASSLEGLGNSPLHF. DNA of the CDR3: TGCGCCAGCAGCTTGGAGGGGTTGGGCAATTCACCCCTCCACTTT. V is TRBV5-1 and J is TRBJ1-6; D is perhaps TRBD1 (5 bases). Trimming removed 0 bases at V and 7 bases at J, with 11 bases between. CDR3 size: 15 residues. Looked up from germline, CDR1 is SGHRS and CDR2 is YFSETQ.

The chain recombines TRBV7-2 with TRBJ2-1; tentatively, D is TRBD2 (5 bases). Germline V gene sequence: CDR1 SGHTA, CDR2 FQGNSA. The CDR3 contains 15 residues. V shed 1 base and J shed 7 bases, with 14 bases lying between them. The CDR3 bases are TGTGCCAGCAGCTTAGTTGGGTTAGCGCCAAATGAGCAGTTCTTC. Translating it yields CASSLVGLAPNEQFF.

In its sample, this clone was seen many times. The rearrangement links TRBV6-5 to TRBJ2-7, with 7 bases that match TRBD1. Germline CDR1 is MNHEY and CDR2 is SVGAGI. V lost 1 base, J lost 0 bases, and 6 bases stayed unmatched. This CDR3 region has 16 residues. CDR3 nucleotides: TGTGCCAGCAGTTACTTGACGACAGGGCCCTCCTACGAGCAGTACTTC. Encoded protein: CASSYLTTGPSYEQYF.

The chain uses TRBV5-4 and TRBJ2-1, with 10 nucleotides matching TRBD2. The germline V gene has CDR1 SGHNT and CDR2 YYREEE (reference sequence). J was trimmed by 6 bases and V by 2 bases; bases with no gene match: 2. CDR3 length: 14 amino acids. CDR3 bases: TGTGCCAGCAGCTTAGCGGGAGGGCCCAATGAGCAGTTCTTC. It yields the protein CASSLAGGPNEQFF. Full variable domain (outside the CDR3, taken from reference TRBV5-4 and TRBJ2-1): ETGVTQSPTHLIKTRGQQVTLRCSSQSGHNTVSWYQQALGQGPQFIFQYYREEENGRGNFPPRFSGLQFPNYSSELNVNALELDDSALYLCASSLAGGPNEQFFGPGTRLTVL.

The chain uses TRBV2 and TRBJ2-7, with D possibly matching TRBD2 (5 bases). V lost 7 bases and J 2 bases, leaving 15 bases between the germline ends. Germline V gives CDR1 SNHLY, CDR2 FYNNEI. The CDR3 has 14 residues. The CDR3 reads CASTRGQPTYEQYF. The CDR3 nucleotides are TGTGCCAGCACCAGAGGGCAGCCGACCTACGAGCAGTACTTC.

The V gene is TRBV7-9, the J gene TRBJ2-7; D not certain. V lost 4 bases, J lost 2 bases, and 12 bases lay in between. Germline V gene data show CDR1 as SEHNR and CDR2 as FQNEAQ (reference sequence). The CDR3 runs 14 residues. The CDR3 DNA reads as TGTGCCAGCAGCTATCCCGCAGAAACCTACGAGCAGTACTTC. Translated: CASSYPAETYEQYF.

The chain carries TRBV28 and TRBJ1-5, with D perhaps matching TRBD1 (6 bases). In germline, CDR1 is MDHEN, CDR2 SYDVKM. The CDR3 length is 15 residues. V dropped 2 bases and J dropped 5 bases, with 13 bases sitting between them. CDR3 residues: CASSLGRGPDQPQHF. The CDR3 DNA reads TGTGCCAGCAGTTTAGGCAGGGGCCCCGATCAGCCCCAGCATTTT.